This T cell receptor beta chain was captured by sequencing in a study of cytomegalovirus exposure and HLA in healthy donors. The CDR3 runs 16 residues. This PCR relied on a set of 60 Vbeta primers and 13 Jbeta primers. Generated by immunoSEQ multiplex PCR, the TCRdb table keeps only in-frame clones and is missing some. The table has some 200,000 clones, roughly 70% seen once. Sequencing was carried out using PBMCs. The source is a man in his forties in good health and CMV-seropositive. The chain carries TRBV21-1 and TRBJ2-5; no DNA check was done on the table's D call, TRBD2. TRBV21-1 is noted as a pseudogene. Here the CDR3 DNA reads TGTGCCAGCAGCAAAGGCGGCGAGGGCCTGGAAGAGACCCAGTACTTC. It encodes CASSKGGEGLEETQYF.